This T cell receptor beta chain was recorded in a study of CD8 T cells in Susac syndrome. Sequencing targeted TCR beta in blood CD8+ and CD4+ T cells. The multiple sclerosis controls, all treatment-naive patients, had relapsing-remitting disease that was stable or active. Germline CDR1 MNHEY, CDR2 SMNVEV (reference sequence). J was trimmed by 7 bases and V by 3 bases; bases with no gene match: 3. The length of the CDR3 is 14 residues. The RNA, about 0.5 to 1 ug, was put through reverse transcription using random hexamers. Coverage of TCR beta CDR3 amplification by immunoSEQ multiplex PCR extended to 54 Vbeta and 13 Jbeta. One entry per CDR3 protein, called by TCRdb with MiXCR from the immunoSEQ multiplex PCR reads. The sample includes roughly 200,000 distinct CDR3 sequences, around 95% of them seen just once. Study findings and constraints: Individuals included in the TCR sequencing and HLA analysis were acknowledged by the study to be relatively few in number.

To note about this clonotype: Its target is not known.

The source of this sequence is a human donor with multiple sclerosis. The source material was CD4+ T cells from PBMCs. This chain connects TRBV27 to TRBJ1-6, with 7 bases identical to TRBD1. CDR3 nucleotide sequence: TGTGCCAGCAGTTTGGGACAGAAAAATTCACCCCTCCACTTT. This codes for CASSLGQKNSPLHF.